This TCR beta chain was captured in a study of glioma-infiltrating T cells. Study-wide points: Above-expected tissue-blood divergence occurred in all gliomas, most in low-grade ones. CDR3 overlap between tissue and blood was very small.

There are 15 residues in the CDR3. Germline V gives CDR1 MDHEN, CDR2 SYDVKM. TCR alpha and beta CDR3 regions were amplified from RNA using iRepertoire nested multiplex PCR. A single record per CDR3 protein comes from TCRdb applying MiXCR to the multiplex PCR reads. The sample lists 150,000 or so distinct CDR3 sequences, about 39% occurring once. A remark on this clonotype: The antigen is not known. A junction boundary mismatches the germline segment, possibly from a read error.

The sequencing input was glioma tissue, nonneoplastic brain tissue, or PBMCs (not recorded which). This TCR was recovered from a human donor with low-grade glioma or glioblastoma, undergoing nonglioma brain surgery, or in good health (not recorded which). The gene calls are TRBV28 and TRBJ2-7, with 10 positions matching TRBD1. This CDR3 reads CAISDPGQGRYEQYF. DNA for the CDR3: TGTGCCATCAGTGATCCGGGACAGGGGAGGTACGAGCAGTACTTC. Using reference TRBV28 and TRBJ2-7 for the parts outside the CDR3, the full variable domain is DVKVTQSSRYLVKRTGEKVFLECVQDMDHENMFWYRQDPGLGLRLIYFSYDVKMKEKGDIPEGYSVSREKKERFSLILESASTNQTSMYLCAISDPGQGRYEQYFGPGTRLTVT.